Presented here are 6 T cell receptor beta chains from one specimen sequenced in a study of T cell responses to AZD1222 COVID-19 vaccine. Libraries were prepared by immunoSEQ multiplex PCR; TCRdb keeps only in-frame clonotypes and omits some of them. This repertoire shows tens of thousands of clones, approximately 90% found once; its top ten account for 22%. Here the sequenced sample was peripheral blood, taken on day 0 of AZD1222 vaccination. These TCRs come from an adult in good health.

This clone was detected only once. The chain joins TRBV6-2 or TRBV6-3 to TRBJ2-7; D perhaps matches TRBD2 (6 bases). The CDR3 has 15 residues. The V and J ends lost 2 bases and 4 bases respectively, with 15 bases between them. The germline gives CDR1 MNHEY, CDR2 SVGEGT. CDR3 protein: CASSYPGVTYYEQYF. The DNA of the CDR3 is TGTGCCAGCAGTTACCCGGGGGTTACCTATTACGAGCAGTACTTC.

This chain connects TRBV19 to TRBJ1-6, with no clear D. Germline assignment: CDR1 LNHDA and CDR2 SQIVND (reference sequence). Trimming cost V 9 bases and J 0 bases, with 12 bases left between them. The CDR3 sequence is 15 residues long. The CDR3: CAREPVSSYNSPLHF. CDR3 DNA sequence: TGTGCCAGAGAGCCCGTCAGCTCCTATAATTCACCCCTCCACTTT.

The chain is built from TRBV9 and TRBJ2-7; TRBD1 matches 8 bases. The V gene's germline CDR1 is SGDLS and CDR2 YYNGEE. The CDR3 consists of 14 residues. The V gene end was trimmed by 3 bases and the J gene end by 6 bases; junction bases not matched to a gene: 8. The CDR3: CASSEHRGVGEQYF. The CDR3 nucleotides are TGTGCCAGCAGCGAACACAGGGGGGTCGGCGAGCAGTACTTC.

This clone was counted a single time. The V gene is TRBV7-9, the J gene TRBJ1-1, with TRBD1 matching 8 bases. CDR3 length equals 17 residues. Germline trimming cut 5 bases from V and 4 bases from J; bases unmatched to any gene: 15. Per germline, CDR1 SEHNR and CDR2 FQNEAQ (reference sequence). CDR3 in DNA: TGTGCCAGCAGCCCACCTACAGGGACAGGTGGAGGCACTGAAGCTTTCTTT. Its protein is CASSPPTGTGGGTEAFF.

CDR3 region: CASLGSNTEAFF. The CDR3 region has the DNA TGTGCCAGCCTAGGCAGCAACACTGAAGCTTTCTTT. This chain connects TRBV28 to TRBJ1-1, with D unresolved. The CDR3 consists of 12 residues. Trimming pared 8 bases from V and 2 bases from J, leaving 9 bases between. Looked up from germline, CDR1 is MDHEN and CDR2 is SYDVKM.

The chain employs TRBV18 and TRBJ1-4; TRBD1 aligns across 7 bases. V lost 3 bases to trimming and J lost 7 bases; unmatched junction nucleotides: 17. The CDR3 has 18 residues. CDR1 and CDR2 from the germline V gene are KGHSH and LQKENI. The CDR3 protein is CASSPQRPTGTDSEKLFF. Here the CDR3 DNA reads TGTGCCAGCTCACCCCAAAGACCTACAGGGACAGACAGTGAAAAACTGTTTTTT.